One sample yielded the 31 T cell receptor beta chains listed below, sequenced in a study of blood T cell repertoires in COVID-19 (TCRdb year 2020). The library relied on the immunoSEQ multiplex PCR assay. TCRdb took this table from immuneACCESS and kept in-frame rearrangements with V and J called. Such tables lack part of the clones; where checked against another copy, unresolved V genes explain under half of the gap, and the rest is unexplained. A total of 45,000 to 70,000 clones appear in this sample, roughly 90% of them only once. Around 23% of the sample is taken by the ten largest. The sequencing input was peripheral blood. These receptor sequences come from a woman over 75 with COVID-19, enrolled during active disease.

The chain uses TRBV2 and TRBJ2-2, with 9 bases fitting TRBD2. The germline V gene has CDR1 SNHLY and CDR2 FYNNEI. This CDR3 spans 15 amino acids. Germline trimming cut 3 bases from V and 5 bases from J; bases unmatched to any gene: 4. CDR3 sequence reads: CASSESSGGTGELFF. In nucleotides, the CDR3 is TGTGCCAGCAGTGAGTCCAGCGGGGGGACCGGGGAGCTGTTTTTT.

Of note for this clone: The junction does not match germline at one end; this may be a read error. Other DNA sequences from this sample encode an identical CDR3 as well. The chain carries TRBV5-6 and TRBJ1-1; the D gene is possibly TRBD1 (6 bases). The CDR3 is 14 amino acids. The germline V gene encodes CDR1 SGHDT and CDR2 YYEEEE. CDR3 nucleotides: TGCGCCAGCAGCTTGGAGGGGGGGTACACTGAAGCTTTCTTT. Translation gives CASSLEGGYTEAFF.

The chain joins TRBV4-1 to TRBJ2-6; D possibly corresponds to TRBD2 (5 bases). The V end was cut by 3 bases, the J end by 2 bases, with 8 bases between. CDR1 is MGHRA and CDR2 is YSYEKL in the germline V gene. The CDR3 extends over 15 amino acids. The CDR3 is CASSQSGTGANVLTF. Here the CDR3 DNA reads TGCGCCAGCAGCCAGTCGGGGACTGGGGCCAACGTCCTGACTTTC.

The table lists this clone with a few counts. The chain links TRBV9 to TRBJ1-2, with 8 bases identical to TRBD1. The V gene end was trimmed by 5 bases and the J gene end by 1 base; junction bases not matched to a gene: 10. This CDR3 region has 16 residues. Germline CDR1 reads SGDLS; CDR2 reads YYNGEE. CDR3: CASSVDRGGFNYGYTF. The CDR3 DNA reads as TGTGCCAGCAGTGTCGACAGGGGTGGATTTAACTATGGCTACACCTTC.

This rearrangement joins TRBV29-1 to TRBJ2-3, with TRBD2 matching 8 bases. This CDR3 contains 18 residues. The junction had 18 bases not matched to a gene; V was cut back by 6 bases and J by 1 base. Germline V gives CDR1 SQVTM, CDR2 ANQGSEA. The CDR3 nucleotides are TGCAGCGTCCGTGGCGGGGGGACGAGATCAGTTGGCACAGATACGCAGTATTTT. Its translation is CSVRGGGTRSVGTDTQYF.

The gene calls are TRBV5-1 and TRBJ2-5, with D perhaps TRBD2 (5 bases). The CDR3 covers 14 residues. V was trimmed by 4 bases and J by 5 bases, leaving 15 bases between them. Germline V gene data show CDR1 as SGHRS and CDR2 as YFSETQ. The CDR3 loop is CASSPDGPGETQYF. In nucleotides, the CDR3 is TGCGCCAGCAGCCCGGACGGGCCGGGGGAGACCCAGTACTTC. The whole variable domain, remainder taken from reference TRBV5-1 and TRBJ2-5, is KAGVTQTPRYLIKTRGQQVTLSCSPISGHRSVSWYQQTPGQGLQFLFEYFSETQRNKGNFPGRFSGRQFSNSRSEMNVSTLELGDSALYLCASSPDGPGETQYFGPGTRLLVL.

The chain links TRBV4-1 to TRBJ2-1, with 12 bases identical to TRBD2. Germline CDR1 MGHRA, CDR2 YSYEKL. Trimming at V came to 0 bases and at J to 3 bases, leaving 15 bases not matched to a gene. This CDR3 region has 21 residues. For the CDR3, the DNA is TGCGCCAGCAGCCAAGATCTTGAAGGACTAGCGGGGCGTCCCAGCTACAATGAGCAGTTCTTC. Amino acid sequence: CASSQDLEGLAGRPSYNEQFF.

The chain links TRBV10-3 to TRBJ2-7; D not certain. This CDR3 has 12 residues. Per germline, CDR1 ENHRY and CDR2 SYGVKD. Between the trimmed V and J ends, which lost 8 bases and 0 bases, there was a span of 8 bases. The CDR3 nucleotides are TGTGCCATCGGCGGAACCTCCTACGAGCAGTACTTC. Protein: CAIGGTSYEQYF.

The chain combines TRBV6-5 with TRBJ2-3; TRBD2 might be the D (5 bases). The CDR3 runs 13 residues. The V and J ends lost 11 bases and 5 bases respectively, with 17 bases between them. CDR1 and CDR2 (germline): MNHEY, SVGAGI. The CDR3 is CASATRFGDTQYF. CDR3 sequence (DNA): TGTGCCTCGGCAACTAGGTTCGGAGATACGCAGTATTTT.

The chain carries TRBV30 and TRBJ1-1; D perhaps matches TRBD1 (6 bases). CDR3 length: 11 residues. CDR1 GTSNPN and CDR2 SVGIG come from the germline V gene (reference sequence). Trimming pared 5 bases from V and 7 bases from J, leaving 11 bases between. CDR3 region: CAWVQGIEAFF. In DNA, the CDR3 is TGTGCCTGGGTACAGGGAATTGAAGCTTTCTTT.

The V gene is TRBV4-2, the J gene TRBJ2-7; 9 nucleotides agree with TRBD1. The CDR3 extends over 16 amino acids. V shed 0 bases and J 2 bases; nucleotides not matched to a gene: 5. Germline lookup yields CDR1 LGHNA and CDR2 YNFKEQ. CDR3 nucleotide sequence: TGTGCCAGCAGCCAAGACGGACAGGGGAGAACCTACGAGCAGTACTTC. Protein product: CASSQDGQGRTYEQYF.

The genes are TRBV7-9 and TRBJ1-1, with D possibly matching TRBD1 (6 bases). Trimming took off 5 bases at V and 2 bases at J, with 15 bases between the two ends. Germline values: CDR1 SEHNR, CDR2 FQNEAQ (reference sequence). The CDR3 extends over 15 amino acids. As DNA, the CDR3 is TGTGCCAGCAGCATTGGGGACACCCGAAACACTGAAGCTTTCTTT. This codes for CASSIGDTRNTEAFF.

The chain combines TRBV15 with TRBJ1-3; D remains ambiguous. Germline CDR1 LNHNV, CDR2 YYDKDF (reference sequence). Trimming removed 0 bases from V and 0 bases from J, with 12 bases in between. This CDR3 is 17 amino acids long. CDR3 DNA sequence: TGTGCCACCAGCAGAGATCCCCCCCAGGTCTCTGGAAACACCATATATTTT. The encoded protein is CATSRDPPQVSGNTIYF.

The J gene is TRBJ2-5, the V gene TRBV11-2; TRBD1 matches 9 bases. The CDR3 is 15 amino acids. V dropped 8 bases and J dropped 1; count of bases not matched to a gene: 8. The germline gives CDR1 SGHAT, CDR2 FQNNGV. The CDR3 is CASRSGTGSQETQYF. The CDR3 coding sequence is TGTGCCAGCCGGTCGGGGACAGGGTCCCAAGAGACCCAGTACTTC. The whole variable domain, filled in from reference TRBV11-2 and TRBJ2-5, reads EAGVAQSPRYKIIEKRQSVAFWCNPISGHATLYWYQQILGQGPKLLIQFQNNGVVDDSQLPKDRFSAERLKGVDSTLKIQPAKLEDSAVYLCASRSGTGSQETQYFGPGTRLLVL.

The chain links TRBV5-1 to TRBJ1-3; 11 bases are a match to TRBD1. V shed 4 bases and J 7 bases; nucleotides not matched to a gene: 13. CDR3 length: 17 residues. The germline gives CDR1 SGHRS, CDR2 YFSETQ. The CDR3 nucleotides read TGCGCCAGCAGCCGTAGGGACAGGGGGTCCGAGCGGAACACCATATATTTT. It translates to CASSRRDRGSERNTIYF.

The chain joins TRBV6-6 to TRBJ1-2; a possible D gene is TRBD1 (5 bases). Germline loops: CDR1 MNHNY, CDR2 SVGAGI (reference sequence). This CDR3 is 14 amino acids long. With 0 bases removed from V and 5 bases from J, the gap between germline ends came to 10 bases. CDR3 nucleotide sequence: TGTGCCAGCAGTTACTCGGCAGGGTTGTATGGCTACACCTTC. Amino acids: CASSYSAGLYGYTF.

The J gene is TRBJ1-1, the V gene TRBV30; D perhaps matches TRBD1 (5 bases). The CDR3 is made up of 13 amino acids. The ends were cut back, 1 base at V and 3 bases at J, with 9 bases in the middle. CDR1 is GTSNPN and CDR2 is SVGIG in the germline V gene (reference sequence). CDR3 amino acids: CAWSGQSDTEAFF. In DNA form, the CDR3 reads TGTGCCTGGAGTGGACAGTCGGACACTGAAGCTTTCTTT.

This chain connects TRBV7-2 to TRBJ2-5, with D perhaps matching TRBD2 (6 bases). The CDR3 contains 14 residues. Germline lookup yields CDR1 SGHTA and CDR2 FQGNSA. The V gene lost 2 bases and the J gene lost 4 bases, with 11 bases spanning the gap. CDR3 sequence (DNA): TGTGCCAGCAGCTTATCTTCCGGGGGAGAGACCCAGTACTTC. Its translation: CASSLSSGGETQYF.

The CDR3 coding sequence is TGTGCCAGTAGTTGGACAGGGGCCTCCTACGAGCAGTACTTC. This gives the protein CASSWTGASYEQYF. This rearrangement joins TRBV19 to TRBJ2-7; 9 bases align to TRBD1. This CDR3 has 14 amino acids. The ends lost 5 bases at V and 0 bases at J; junction bases unmatched: 2. CDR1 is LNHDA and CDR2 is SQIVND in the germline V gene (reference sequence). Full variable domain (outside the CDR3, taken from reference TRBV19 and TRBJ2-7): DGGITQSPKYLFRKEGQNVTLSCEQNLNHDAMYWYRQDPGQGLRLIYYSQIVNDFQKGDIAEGYSVSREKKESFPLTVTSAQKNPTAFYLCASSWTGASYEQYFGPGTRLTVT.

The chain has TRBV5-1 and TRBJ2-7, with TRBD1 identical over 12 bases. The CDR3 covers 15 residues. The J segment lost 7 bases and the V segment lost 1 base, leaving 6 bases of the junction unmatched. Per germline, CDR1 SGHRS and CDR2 YFSETQ. CDR3 sequence (DNA): TGCGCCAGCAGCTTGTCGGGACAGGGGGCAGGGGAGCAGTACTTC. Translation gives CASSLSGQGAGEQYF.

This chain links TRBV19 with TRBJ1-5; the match to TRBD1 covers 11 bases. V dropped 3 bases and J dropped 4; count of bases not matched to a gene: 5. Germline V gene sequence: CDR1 LNHDA, CDR2 SQIVND (reference sequence). The CDR3 has 16 residues. The CDR3 DNA follows: TGTGCCAGTAGTATCACGGACAGGGGGCCGAATCAGCCCCAGCATTTT. Its translation is CASSITDRGPNQPQHF. The entire variable domain, with the rest obtained from reference TRBV19 and TRBJ1-5, is as follows: DGGITQSPKYLFRKEGQNVTLSCEQNLNHDAMYWYRQDPGQGLRLIYYSQIVNDFQKGDIAEGYSVSREKKESFPLTVTSAQKNPTAFYLCASSITDRGPNQPQHFGDGTRLSIL.

The chain combines TRBV12-5 with TRBJ1-6; perhaps TRBD1 as D (6 bases). Germline V lookup: CDR1 LGHNT, CDR2 FRNRAP. The CDR3 contains 13 residues. Trimming shortened V by 3 bases and J by 10 bases, and 10 bases separated the two germline ends. The CDR3 DNA reads as TGTGCTAGTGGTTTAGGGGGAGGGTCACCCCTCCACTTT. This sequence encodes CASGLGGGSPLHF.

The V gene is TRBV28, the J gene TRBJ2-7; 7 bases agree with TRBD2. This CDR3 is 16 amino acids long. J gave up 0 bases and V 8 bases, and 13 bases lay outside the gene matches. Looked up from germline, CDR1 is MDHEN and CDR2 is SYDVKM. CDR3 in DNA: TGTGCCAGCTCCTCATCCTCCGGGACTACCTCCTACGAGCAGTACTTC. This translates into CASSSSSGTTSYEQYF.

V and J are TRBV6-5 and TRBJ2-1; the match to TRBD2 covers 11 bases. The CDR3 extends over 15 amino acids. Losses at the gene ends were 5 bases for V and 4 bases for J; bases not matched to a gene: 4. Looked up from germline, CDR1 is MNHEY and CDR2 is SVGAGI. CDR3 DNA: TGTGCCAGCAGTCTACTAGCGGGGGAGTACAATGAGCAGTTCTTC. Its translation: CASSLLAGEYNEQFF.

In DNA form, the CDR3 reads TGTGCCAGCAGCTCCAACCCCGGGACAGGGGGCGAGGGGTATGGCTACACCTTC. This translates into CASSSNPGTGGEGYGYTF. The chain has TRBV5-6 and TRBJ1-2; 12 nucleotides agree with TRBD1. This CDR3 comprises 18 residues. The junction had 14 bases not matched to a gene; V was cut back by 3 bases and J by 5 bases. CDR1 and CDR2 (germline): SGHDT, YYEEEE.

This clone was seen a handful of times. This chain links TRBV5-4 with TRBJ1-5; no definite D call. CDR3 length equals 16 residues. Trimming left V 2 bases short and J 0 bases short, with 12 bases between. Looked up from germline, CDR1 is SGHNT and CDR2 is YYREEE (reference sequence). The CDR3 sequence: CASSLLVTYSNQPQHF. CDR3 sequence (DNA): TGTGCCAGCAGCTTATTGGTTACTTATAGCAATCAGCCCCAGCATTTT.

This chain joins TRBV6-2 or TRBV6-3 and TRBJ1-2; TRBD1 matches 10 bases. After removal of 5 bases from V and 4 bases from J, the junction contained 4 bases not matched to a gene. The CDR3 consists of 14 residues. Germline V gene sequence: CDR1 MNHEY, CDR2 SVGEGT. The CDR3 coding sequence is TGTGCCAGCAGTCCGGGACAGGGGCCCTATGGCTACACCTTC. It yields the protein CASSPGQGPYGYTF.

The chain employs TRBV27 and TRBJ2-2, with 8 bases matching TRBD1. The V segment lost 8 bases and the J segment 3 bases; nucleotides outside the gene matches: 8. CDR1 and CDR2 (germline): MNHEY, SMNVEV (reference sequence). There are 15 residues in the CDR3. CDR3 sequence reads: CASGSQGAYTGELFF. CDR3 in DNA: TGTGCCAGCGGATCTCAGGGGGCGTACACCGGGGAGCTGTTTTTT.

This clone was detected ten times or more. The CDR3 region is CASSRQMNTEAFF. Here the CDR3 DNA reads TGTGCCAGCAGCCGACAAATGAACACTGAAGCTTTCTTT. The chain recombines TRBV3-1 (or the pseudogene TRBV3-2) with TRBJ1-1; D gene unclear. This CDR3 comprises 13 residues. V dropped 4 bases and J dropped 0 bases, with 6 bases sitting between them. Germline CDR1 is LGHDT and CDR2 is YNNKEL (reference sequence).

This rearrangement joins TRBV5-1 to TRBJ2-2; 7 bases agree with TRBD2. V lost 0 bases, J lost 0 bases, and 2 bases stayed unmatched. The V gene's germline CDR1 is SGHRS and CDR2 YFSETQ. This CDR3 is built from 16 residues. CDR3 amino acids: CASSLGGTTNTGELFF. CDR3 DNA sequence: TGCGCCAGCAGCTTGGGGGGGACTACGAACACCGGGGAGCTGTTTTTT.

This clone has more than one count but fewer than ten. The chain is built from TRBV5-1 and TRBJ2-7; 10 nucleotides agree with TRBD2. Germline V gene data show CDR1 as SGHRS and CDR2 as YFSETQ. The ends lost 1 base at V and 5 bases at J; junction bases unmatched: 6. The length of the CDR3 is 15 residues. Here the CDR3 DNA reads TGCGCCAGCAGCTTGAGTTACGGGACTAGCGACGAGCAGTACTTC. Translation: CASSLSYGTSDEQYF.